This T cell receptor (beta chain) originates from a study of human T cells and chemical hapten exposure (TCRdb year 2021). About the investigation overall: For sensitization, 2% DPC in acetone was applied to a 2 cm by 2 cm area of upper inner arm skin. Libraries were pooled for sequencing, and per-sample TCR yields varied mainly because of small differences in library volumes within the pool. Patients additionally received weekly therapeutic DPC doses to the scalp throughout the approximately 24-week study period. This study followed changes in the peripheral blood TCR repertoire in vivo during primary and secondary sensitization of alopecia patients to the hapten diphenylcyclopropenone (DPC). The patient cohort, mostly female, included alopecia areata with under or over 50% scalp involvement, alopecia totalis and alopecia universalis. About 27 alopecia patients gave blood for TCR sequencing at one to four time points (pre-sensitization, 2, 6 and 24 weeks). Blood samples were taken from patients before sensitization (week 0) and at 2, 6 and about 24 weeks after DPC sensitization. Patch testing was performed on the upper back with Finn chambers containing 0.01% DPC, and the patch tests were scored after 6 days according to International Contact Dermatitis Research Group standards.

Overall results and qualifications from the work: Expanded TCRs formed significantly more large CDR3 similarity clusters than pre-sensitization or healthy control sets, consistent with antigen-driven responses. No change with DPC sensitization was found in the number of TCRs above 1 in 1000 frequency, and no evidence of global repertoire structure alterations was found. Repeated subsampling changed both the strength of the expansion versus patch-test correlation and the threshold at which the correlation became significant. The number of PT1 expanded TCRs positively correlated with patch test score, significant at thresholds 8, 16 and 32 but not 4. All patients had alopecia, a presumed autoimmune disease, so their immune response might differ from that of healthy individuals.

Libraries were built with RACE. These reads were obtained on a NextSeq 500. During library preparation, unique molecular identifiers were attached to individual cDNA molecules so that TCRs could be counted quantitatively and reproducibly. For every blood RNA sample, sequencing covered both the TCR alpha and TCR beta chains. The original methods were these. The median number of TCRs per sample was approximately 93,000, ranging from about 20,000 to 690,600. The Decombinator software suite was used to annotate V, J and CDR3 in the TCR reads. For the PS versus PT1 abundance plots, all samples were subsampled to the same number of TCRs (28,000). TCRs were defined as expanded if absent before sensitization and observed at least eight times at the 2-week time point. Using fastp at Q25 and MiXCR, TCRdb reprocessed the public reads and kept productive beta chains. Each entry is one CDR3 protein sequence, shown with its most common DNA and genes. The V and J calls were determined by TCRdb, not by the authors. The table for this sample lists around 100,000 distinct CDR3 sequences; approximately 9.9% of them were counted only once. Jointly, the top ten make up 3.5% of the sample.

Remarks on this clonotype: No antigen is known for it. Base qualities are not at hand, and no much larger clone is one base apart.

There are 16 amino acids in the CDR3, from cysteine to phenylalanine inclusive. Only the CDR3 DNA is retained, 48 bases long and in frame from the first base. CDR1 and CDR2 (DFQATT, SNEGSKA) derive from the germline V gene (reference sequence). V loses 4 bases at its end and J loses 4 bases; junction bases beyond the gene matches: 10. The meaning of the sample's time point label: patch test 1, 2 weeks after DPC sensitization. What this sample's treatment or condition label stands for: therapeutic diphenylcyclopropenone sensitization with weekly scalp DPC. At each patch-test visit, blood was drawn before the patch test was applied. To be eligible, patients had to be aged 18 to 70, diagnosed with alopecia and judged suitable for DPC therapy, while pregnant patients were excluded. Unfractionated whole blood was collected in Tempus Blood RNA tubes, and total RNA was extracted from that blood.

Sample: whole blood, taken in connection with sensitization to the hapten diphenylcyclopropenone (DPC). This clonotype was obtained from a woman aged 40 to 55 with alopecia areata. Some clones in this sample may be carry-over from other donors' samples. This chain joins TRBV20-1 to TRBJ2-7; TRBD2 agrees with 13 junctional bases. At the DNA level, the sequence is TGCAGTGCTAACCCCGAGGGACTAGCGGGGATATACGAGCAGTACTTC. Translated, this is CSANPEGLAGIYEQYF.